Presented here are 17 T cell receptor beta chains from one specimen sequenced in a study of multiple sclerosis patients with progressive multifocal leukoencephalopathy. Noted time point: time of PML onset. Repertoires were generated with immunoSEQ multiplex PCR, while TCRdb's copy carries only in-frame clones and drops some. The sample records tens of thousands of clones, approximately 85% being singletons. The sample in question was PBMCs, obtained from a patient treated with natalizumab. Receptors originate from a woman under 40 with progressive multifocal leukoencephalopathy.

This sequence joins TRBV6-5 and TRBJ2-3; D gene uncertain. This CDR3 has 12 amino acids. Germline V gene lookup returns CDR1 MNHEY and CDR2 SVGAGI. Trimming shortened V by 8 bases and J by 1 base, and 7 bases separated the two germline ends. The CDR3 DNA follows: TGTGCCAGCGGCCAGGGCACAGATACGCAGTATTTT. Translation: CASGQGTDTQYF.

Only a few counts were recorded for this clone. The genes are TRBV27 and TRBJ2-3; no clear D. The CDR3 covers 16 residues. In germline, CDR1 is MNHEY, CDR2 SMNVEV (reference sequence). Between the trimmed V and J ends, which lost 1 base and 6 bases, there was a span of 17 bases. CDR3 nucleotides: TGTGCCAGCAGTTTATTAGGAGCAGCAGATATGGATACGCAGTATTTT. This gives the protein CASSLLGAADMDTQYF.

This chain's CDR3 is CASSPQTPNNEQFF. DNA of the CDR3: TGTGCCAGCAGCCCCCAGACGCCAAACAATGAGCAGTTCTTC. This chain uses TRBV4-2 with TRBJ2-1; D gene ambiguous. The CDR3 has 14 residues. Germline loops: CDR1 LGHNA, CDR2 YNFKEQ. The ends were cut back, 4 bases at V and 5 bases at J, with 12 bases in the middle.

The chain employs TRBV11-3 and TRBJ2-1; D may be TRBD2 (5 bases). The germline CDR1 and CDR2 sequences are SGHNT and YENEEA. V was clipped by 4 bases and J by 10 bases, with 17 bases between them. The CDR3 spans 14 residues. CDR3 nucleotide sequence: TGTGCCAGCAGCTCCGGGGTCCCCGAGTCGGAGCAGTTCTTC. This sequence encodes CASSSGVPESEQFF.

This rearrangement joins TRBV18 to TRBJ2-1; the D gene is possibly TRBD1 (5 bases). With 3 bases removed from V and 5 bases from J, the gap between germline ends came to 14 bases. The CDR3 is 15 residues long. CDR1 KGHSH and CDR2 LQKENI come from the germline V gene. The CDR3 coding sequence is TGTGCCAGCTCACCCAAAACAGGTCTGAACAATGAGCAGTTCTTC. This gives the protein CASSPKTGLNNEQFF. Complete variable domain (other parts from reference TRBV18 and TRBJ2-1): NAGVMQNPRHLVRRRGQEARLRCSPMKGHSHVYWYRQLPEEGLKFMVYLQKENIIDESGMPKERFSAEFPKEGPSILRIQQVVRGDSAAYFCASSPKTGLNNEQFFGPGTRLTVL.

This chain links TRBV4-3 with TRBJ2-7; D not resolved. V lost 0 bases and J lost 6, with 12 bases in between. Germline assignment: CDR1 LGHNA and CDR2 YSLEER. The CDR3 runs to 14 residues. In DNA, the CDR3 is TGCGCCAGCAGCCAAGATCGGTGGTTCTCCGAGCAGTACTTC. It translates to CASSQDRWFSEQYF.

In DNA, the CDR3 is TGTGCCAGCAGCTTACGAAACAGGAACACCATATATTTT. The encoded protein is CASSLRNRNTIYF. This rearrangement joins TRBV7-2 to TRBJ1-3; the D gene is possibly TRBD1 (5 bases). Germline lookup yields CDR1 SGHTA and CDR2 FQGNSA. Deletions cut 2 bases from V and 7 bases from J, with 9 bases between. The CDR3 consists of 13 residues.

The chain is built from TRBV29-1 and TRBJ2-1; D is ambiguous. CDR3 size: 12 residues. Germline CDR1 SQVTM, CDR2 ANQGSEA. Between the trimmed V and J ends, which lost 4 bases and 2 bases, there was a span of 6 bases. In DNA form, the CDR3 reads TGCAGCGTTGCCGGAACCTACAATGAGCAGTTCTTC. This sequence encodes CSVAGTYNEQFF.

The rearrangement joins TRBV11-2 to TRBJ2-7; no clear D gene. There are 15 residues in the CDR3. Between the trimmed V and J ends, which lost 0 bases and 0 bases, there was a span of 9 bases. Germline assignment: CDR1 SGHAT and CDR2 FQNNGV. CDR3 sequence reads: CASSLEAPYSYEQYF. The CDR3 region has the DNA TGTGCCAGCAGCTTAGAGGCGCCTTACTCCTACGAGCAGTACTTC.

The sample holds a few counts of this clone. The rearrangement links TRBV11-2 to TRBJ2-3; D is possibly TRBD1 (6 bases). Germline lookup yields CDR1 SGHAT and CDR2 FQNNGV. Trimming pared 6 bases from V and 3 bases from J, leaving 13 bases between. This CDR3 comprises 14 residues. DNA for the CDR3: TGTGCCAGCAGTCGACCAGGGGTTACAGATACGCAGTATTTT. The encoded protein is CASSRPGVTDTQYF.

V usage is TRBV15 and J usage is TRBJ1-1; no clear D gene. CDR3 length equals 15 residues. V lost 0 bases to trimming and J lost 2 bases, with 10 bases between them. Germline values: CDR1 LNHNV, CDR2 YYDKDF (reference sequence). The CDR3 nucleotides are TGTGCCACCAGCAGAGATCGGAACATCAACACTGAAGCTTTCTTT. It encodes CATSRDRNINTEAFF.

The chain links TRBV5-7 to TRBJ1-5; 8 positions match TRBD1. TRBV5-7 is recorded as an ORF, its role being uncertain. The CDR3 contains 17 residues. V lost 9 bases and J lost 2; bases outside the gene matches: 16. In nucleotides, the CDR3 is TGTGCCATTTCACAGGGGGGGCGGAATTTGGGCAATCAGCCCCAGCATTTT. Translating it yields CAISQGGRNLGNQPQHF.

The gene calls are TRBV4-1 and TRBJ2-7, with TRBD1 matching 9 bases. Germline CDR1 and CDR2: MGHRA and YSYEKL. V was pared by 4 bases and J by 4 bases, with 8 bases of the junction left unmatched. The CDR3 spans 15 residues. The chain's CDR3 is CASSPSPGQGYEQYF. In DNA, the CDR3 is TGCGCCAGCAGCCCGTCGCCGGGACAGGGTTACGAGCAGTACTTC.

The chain employs TRBV9 and TRBJ1-2; TRBD1 agrees at 7 bases. CDR3 length: 15 amino acids. Germline V CDR1 and CDR2: SGDLS, YYNGEE. Unmatched junction bases numbered 14, after V lost 4 bases and J lost 8 bases. The DNA of the CDR3 is TGTGCCAGCAGCCTGATAGGGGGCACGACCCTAGGCTACACCTTC. This translates into CASSLIGGTTLGYTF.

The rearrangement uses TRBV19 and TRBJ1-6, with D perhaps matching TRBD1 (5 bases). The CDR3 contains 13 residues. The germline CDR1 and CDR2 sequences are LNHDA and SQIVND (reference sequence). The V end was cut by 6 bases, the J end by 6 bases, with 9 bases between. The CDR3 nucleotides read TGTGCCAGTAGCCGGGACGGTAATTCACCCCTCCACTTT. Translating it yields CASSRDGNSPLHF.

The genes are TRBV18 and TRBJ2-3; 9 bases fit TRBD1. Germline V gives CDR1 KGHSH, CDR2 LQKENI. J was trimmed by 4 bases and V by 3 bases; bases with no gene match: 5. This CDR3 contains 15 residues. The CDR3 sequence is CASSPPGQGSDTQYF. The CDR3 DNA is TGTGCCAGCTCACCTCCGGGACAGGGATCAGATACGCAGTATTTT.

The chain joins TRBV7-9 to TRBJ1-1; TRBD1 agrees at 8 bases. The V gene end was trimmed by 1 base and the J gene end by 1 base; junction bases not matched to a gene: 2. The CDR3 length is 15 residues. CDR1 is SEHNR, CDR2 FQNEAQ, per germline (reference sequence). CDR3 bases: TGTGCCAGCAGCTTAGACGGACAGGGGAACACTGAAGCTTTCTTT. As protein: CASSLDGQGNTEAFF.